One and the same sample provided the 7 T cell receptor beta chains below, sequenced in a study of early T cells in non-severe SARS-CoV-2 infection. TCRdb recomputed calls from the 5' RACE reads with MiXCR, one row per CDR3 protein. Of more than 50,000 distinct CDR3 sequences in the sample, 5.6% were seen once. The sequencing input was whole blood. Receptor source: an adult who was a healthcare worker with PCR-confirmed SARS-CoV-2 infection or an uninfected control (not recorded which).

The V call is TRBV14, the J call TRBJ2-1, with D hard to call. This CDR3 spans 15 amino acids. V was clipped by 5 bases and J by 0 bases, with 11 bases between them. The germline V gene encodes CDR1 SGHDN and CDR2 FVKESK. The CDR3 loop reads CASSAGQNSYNEQFF. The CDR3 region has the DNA TGTGCCAGCAGCGCAGGTCAGAACTCCTACAATGAGCAGTTCTTC. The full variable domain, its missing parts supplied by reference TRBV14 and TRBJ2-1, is EAGVTQFPSHSVIEKGQTVTLRCDPISGHDNLYWYRRVMGKEIKFLLHFVKESKQDESGMPNNRFLAERTGGTYSTLKVQPAELEDSGVYFCASSAGQNSYNEQFFGPGTRLTVL.

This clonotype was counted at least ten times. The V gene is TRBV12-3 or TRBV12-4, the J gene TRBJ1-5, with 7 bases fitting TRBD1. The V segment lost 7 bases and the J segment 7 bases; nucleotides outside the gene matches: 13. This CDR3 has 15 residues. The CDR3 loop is CASTGDRVLKQPQHF. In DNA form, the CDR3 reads TGTGCCAGCACCGGAGACAGGGTGCTCAAACAGCCCCAGCATTTT.

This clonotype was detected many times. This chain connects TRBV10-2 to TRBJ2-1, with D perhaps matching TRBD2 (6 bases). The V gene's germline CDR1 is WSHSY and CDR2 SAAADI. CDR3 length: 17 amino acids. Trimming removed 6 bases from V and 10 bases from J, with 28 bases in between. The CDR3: CASSEPLPDRLAGEQFF. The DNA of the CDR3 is TGCGCCAGCAGCGAGCCCCTGCCGGATCGTTTGGCGGGAGAGCAGTTCTTC.

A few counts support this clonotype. The CDR3 loop is CAISESTSGRADTQYF. The DNA for the CDR3 is TGTGCCATCAGTGAGTCGACTAGCGGGAGGGCGGATACGCAGTATTTT. V and J are TRBV10-3 and TRBJ2-3; 14 bases align to TRBD2. V trimming: 0 bases; J trimming: 6 bases; junction bases outside the gene matches: 2. Germline V gives CDR1 ENHRY, CDR2 SYGVKD. CDR3 length equals 16 residues.

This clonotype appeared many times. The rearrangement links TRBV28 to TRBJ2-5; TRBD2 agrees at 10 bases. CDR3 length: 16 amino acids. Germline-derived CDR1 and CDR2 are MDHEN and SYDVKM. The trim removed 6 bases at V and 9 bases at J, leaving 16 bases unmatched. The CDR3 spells CASRYDRSTSGWSQYF. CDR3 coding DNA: TGTGCCAGCAGATATGACCGTTCGACTAGCGGGTGGTCCCAGTACTTC.

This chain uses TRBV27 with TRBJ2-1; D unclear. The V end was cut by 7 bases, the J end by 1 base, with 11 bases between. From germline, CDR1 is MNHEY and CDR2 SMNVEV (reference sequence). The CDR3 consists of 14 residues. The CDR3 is CASTPARSYNEQFF. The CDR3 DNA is TGTGCCAGCACTCCGGCGAGATCCTACAATGAGCAGTTCTTC.

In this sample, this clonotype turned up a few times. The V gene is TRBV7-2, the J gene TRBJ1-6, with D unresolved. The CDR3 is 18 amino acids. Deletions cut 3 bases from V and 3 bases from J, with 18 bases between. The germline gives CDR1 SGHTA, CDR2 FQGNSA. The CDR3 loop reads CASSFPAGGFGYNSPLHF. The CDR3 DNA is TGTGCCAGCAGCTTCCCGGCGGGAGGGTTTGGCTATAATTCACCCCTCCACTTT.